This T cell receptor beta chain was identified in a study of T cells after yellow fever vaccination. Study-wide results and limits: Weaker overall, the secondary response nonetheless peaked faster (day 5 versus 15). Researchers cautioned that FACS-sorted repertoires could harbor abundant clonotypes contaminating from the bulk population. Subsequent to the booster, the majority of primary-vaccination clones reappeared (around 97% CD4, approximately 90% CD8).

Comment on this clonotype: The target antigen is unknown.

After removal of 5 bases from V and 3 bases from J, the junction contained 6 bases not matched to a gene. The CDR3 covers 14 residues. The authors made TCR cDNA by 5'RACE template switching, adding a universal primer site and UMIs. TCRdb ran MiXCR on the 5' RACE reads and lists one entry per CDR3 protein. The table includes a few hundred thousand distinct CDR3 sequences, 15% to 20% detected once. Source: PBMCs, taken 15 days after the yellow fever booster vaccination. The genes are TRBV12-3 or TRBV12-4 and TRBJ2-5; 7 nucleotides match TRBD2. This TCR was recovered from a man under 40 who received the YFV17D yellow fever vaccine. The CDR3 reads CASSKGAGEETQYF. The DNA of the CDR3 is TGTGCCAGCAGTAAAGGGGCGGGAGAAGAGACCCAGTACTTC.